A selection of T cell receptor beta chains follows, all from one sample in a study of blood T cell repertoires in COVID-19. Only in-frame clones appear in the TCRdb table, and some are missing; sequencing was by immunoSEQ multiplex PCR. The sample has some 70,000 clones, around 83% seen once. Sequenced material: peripheral blood. The receptors were gathered from an older man with acute or convalescent COVID-19. Both conserved end residues are part of each CDR3. The D gene is left open where the match is weak. Some rows have no size entry. The others give once, few or many, or a class for an expanded clone.

J gene	clone size	V gene	D gene	CDR3 protein	CDR3 DNA
TRBJ2-3	.	TRBV7-2	TRBD2	CASSLTASGSPDTQYF	TGTGCCAGCAGCTTAACGGCTAGCGGGAGCCCAGATACGCAGTATTTT
TRBJ2-1	.	TRBV3-1/TRBV3-2	TRBD1	CASSHSDRGSPYRPRLPLYNEQFF	TGTGCCAGCAGCCATTCGGACAGGGGGTCTCCTTATCGGCCGCGACTCCCATTATACAATGAGCAGTTCTTC
TRBJ2-1	.	TRBV7-7	TRBD1	CASSQTGNEQFF	TGTGCCAGCAGCCAGACAGGGAATGAGCAGTTCTTC
TRBJ2-3	.	TRBV13	TRBD2	CASSLRREGRADTQYF	TGTGCCAGCAGCTTAAGGCGGGAGGGCCGTGCAGATACGCAGTATTTT
TRBJ2-1	few	TRBV29-1	TRBD2	CSVGVASGRVNEQFF	TGCAGCGTCGGGGTCGCCAGCGGGAGAGTGAATGAGCAGTTCTTC
TRBJ2-2	few	TRBV7-2	.	CASSFYGGSLQGELFF	TGTGCCAGCAGCTTTTATGGCGGATCCCTTCAGGGGGAGCTGTTTTTT
TRBJ1-5	.	TRBV28	.	CASTPWGGSNQPQHF	TGTGCCAGCACCCCCTGGGGGGGAAGCAATCAGCCCCAGCATTTT
TRBJ1-5	.	TRBV2	TRBD1	CASSETGQGMGNQPQHF	TGTGCCAGCAGTGAAACCGGACAGGGGATGGGCAATCAGCCCCAGCATTTT
TRBJ2-5	.	TRBV28	TRBD2	CASRLRLAPVQETQYF	TGTGCCAGCAGGTTACGACTAGCGCCCGTTCAAGAGACCCAGTACTTC
TRBJ1-6	.	TRBV10-2	.	CASSASNSPLHF	TGCGCCAGCAGTGCTTCCAATTCACCCCTCCACTTT
TRBJ1-2	.	TRBV4-3	.	CASSQDNGIIEGTF	TGCGCCAGCAGCCAAGATAACGGGATAATAGAGGGCACCTTC
TRBJ1-1	.	TRBV7-3	TRBD1	CASSLIVLGQSKRAEAFF	TGTGCCAGCAGCTTAATAGTTTTGGGACAGAGTAAGAGGGCTGAAGCTTTCTTT
TRBJ2-5	.	TRBV28	.	CASSTTPTRSETQYF	TGTGCCAGCAGTACTACCCCCACTAGATCCGAGACCCAGTACTTC
TRBJ1-1	.	TRBV10-3	.	CAISGGGVNTEAFF	TGTGCCATCAGTGGTGGAGGGGTGAACACTGAAGCTTTCTTT
TRBJ1-2	once	TRBV5-1	TRBD1	CASSRGQGATNYGYTF	TGCGCCAGCAGCCGGGGACAGGGGGCCACTAACTATGGCTACACCTTC
TRBJ2-2	.	TRBV4-1	TRBD2	CASSQDLAGGQNTGELFF	TGCGCCAGCAGCCAAGATCTGGCGGGGGGTCAGAACACCGGGGAGCTGTTTTTT
TRBJ1-1	few	TRBV6-5	.	CASSYSSGPMNTEAFF	TGTGCCAGCAGTTACTCGTCAGGGCCAATGAACACTGAAGCTTTCTTT
TRBJ1-2	.	TRBV6-4	TRBD1	CASSDSRTGGYTF	TGTGCCAGCAGTGACTCGAGGACAGGGGGCTACACCTTC
TRBJ2-5	once	TRBV7-3	.	CASSPSGIEETQYF	TGTGCCAGCAGCCCCTCGGGAATAGAAGAGACCCAGTACTTC
TRBJ1-2	.	TRBV18	TRBD1	CASSPPGQGAGFRGYTF	TGTGCCAGCTCACCTCCGGGACAGGGGGCCGGTTTTCGTGGCTACACCTTC
TRBJ1-2	once	TRBV7-9	.	CASSLEQSYGYTF	TGTGCCAGCAGCTTAGAACAGTCCTATGGCTACACCTTC
TRBJ2-1	.	TRBV19	.	CASSKSQTSYNEQFF	TGTGCCAGTAGTAAATCCCAAACTTCCTACAATGAGCAGTTCTTC